This entry concerns a single T cell receptor (beta chain). Which antigen it targets is not known. Base qualities are missing; no much larger clone stands one base away. The trial excluded patients who had a history of autoimmune disease or who were on systemic immunosuppression. Peripheral blood for TCR sequencing was drawn from every dose cohort at baseline, at cycle 4 day 1 and at cycle 7 day 1. Samples came from an open-label, multicenter, first-in-human phase I dose-escalation trial of ivuxolimab. Adults with locally advanced or metastatic melanoma, renal cell carcinoma, hepatocellular carcinoma or head and neck squamous cell carcinoma were enrolled in the trial. Before TCR sequencing, CD4+ and CD8+ T cells were separately sorted from peripheral blood. The data were taken from a study of OX40 agonist ivuxolimab in advanced cancers. Broadly, across the study: The costimulatory receptor OX40 (CD134) was targeted by ivuxolimab, a fully human IgG2 agonistic monoclonal antibody. Intravenous ivuxolimab was administered to patients every 2 weeks at six dose levels: 0.01, 0.1, 0.3, 1.5, 3 and 10 mg/kg. Among the approximately 50 dose-escalation patients, some 19 had hepatocellular carcinoma, around 15 melanoma, 9 renal cell carcinoma and 9 head and neck cancer. In the dose-escalation cohort, roughly 80% of patients were male, and the mean age was around 60 years, with a range of 23 to 79. Prior anti-PD-1, anti-PD-L1 or anti-CTLA-4 therapy was permitted, and 40% of dose-escalation patients had received checkpoint inhibitors. Partial responses occurred in three dose-escalation patients: two with cutaneous melanoma and one with hepatocellular carcinoma. Peripheral TCRbeta sequencing aimed to test whether ivuxolimab altered TCR sequence diversity and caused clonal T-cell expansion. The paper covers the monotherapy dose-escalation part of the phase I ivuxolimab trial, which included N = 52 patients. What the work shows at the level of the full study, not this receptor alone: The antigen specificity of the clonally expanded peripheral T cells was not determined. In the 0.1-3.0 mg/kg groups, partial responders had among the lowest normalized peripheral clonal expansion, particularly in CD8+ T cells. On average, CD8+ T cells showed more expanded clones than CD4+ T cells after ivuxolimab. Low levels of normalized T-cell clonal expansion were also seen in some patients who did not respond. At doses of 0.1 to 3.0 mg/kg, clonal expansion of both CD4+ and CD8+ T cells in blood was seen between baseline and week 6.

For sequencing of the TCRbeta CDR3 region, genomic DNA was extracted from the sorted cells. TCRbeta CDR3 regions were sequenced using the immunoSEQ Assay. In its TCRdb copy, this immuneACCESS table keeps in-frame sequences only and misses some clones. Where compared with another copy, unresolved V genes explain less than half of these, and the others have no known cause. The sample records approximately 69,000 clones, 65% to 90% of which are singletons. Of the sample, 0.75% falls within the top ten clones. V ends up 0 bases short and J 0 bases short, with an unmatched junction base count of 14. The germline V gene (reference sequence) sets CDR1 to LNHNV and CDR2 to YYDKDF. Including the terminal cysteine and phenylalanine, the CDR3 comprises 21 residues. Left in the record is the CDR3 DNA by itself, 63 bases read in frame from the first base.

Here the sequenced sample was CD4+ or CD8+ T cells sorted from blood, taken in a trial of the OX40 agonist ivuxolimab. This TCR came from an adult with an advanced solid tumor such as melanoma, head and neck, liver or kidney cancer. The V gene is TRBV15 and the J gene is TRBJ2-3; the central 11 bases match TRBD2. The CDR3 reads as follows: CATSRDGARVTSGTSTDTQYF. The nucleotide sequence reads as follows: TGTGCCACCAGCAGAGATGGGGCCCGGGTGACTAGCGGGACAAGCACAGATACGCAGTATTTT.